Only a few counts were recorded for the clone carrying this T cell receptor (beta chain). This sample is part of a study of blood T cell repertoires in COVID-19. In the authors' methods: Amplification from reference gene primers served as the basis for estimated nucleated cell counts. Some clones are missing from TCRdb's copy, which holds only in-frame ones; the method was immunoSEQ multiplex PCR. V and J calls and clone size are as listed in that table; D and trimming were resolved from the DNA. The data show over 60,000 clones, 92% seen once. Trimming shortened V by 2 bases and J by 4 bases, and 17 bases separated the two germline ends. The CDR3 contains 16 residues. CDR1 and CDR2 (germline): MNHEY, SVGAGI.

The chain carries TRBV6-5 and TRBJ1-2; D is unclear. This receptor was taken from a human donor in a cohort sampled during active COVID-19. Sequenced: peripheral blood. The CDR3 is CASSYGRTDSIYGYTF. The DNA for the CDR3 is TGTGCCAGCAGTTACGGCAGGACTGACTCTATCTATGGCTACACCTTC.